Listed below are T cell receptor beta chains from one sample, sequenced in a study of PD-L1 blockade in urothelial cancer. Measured with immunoSEQ multiplex PCR; TCRdb has only the in-frame clones, and not every one. The sample carries about 19,000 clones, around 81% recorded once. Sample: PBMCs, taken around atezolizumab (anti-PD-L1) treatment. These receptors were taken from a man aged 50 to 60 with urothelial cancer. Both conserved end residues are part of each CDR3. The order of the fields is clone size, V gene, J gene, CDR3 protein. Some rows mark clone size as missing; the rest say once, few, many or name a class of expanded clone.

NA	TRBV5-4	TRBJ2-5	CASSYGGGAFGETQYF
NA	TRBV29-1	TRBJ2-5	CSVSGLEETQYF
NA	TRBV5-6	TRBJ2-7	CASSPEGLAGDEQYF
NA	TRBV7-9	TRBJ2-1	CASSLETAGLNEQFF
NA	TRBV13	TRBJ2-1	CASSSSGGHYNEQFF
NA	TRBV6-6	TRBJ1-1	CASSSRQGVNTEAFF
once	TRBV4-2	TRBJ1-1	CASSPTTWEDTEAFF
NA	TRBV19	TRBJ1-2	CASSIPSLFIDGYTF
once	TRBV7-9	TRBJ2-3	CASSISGSMADTQYF
NA	TRBV9	TRBJ1-3	CASSVVSGGVGGNTIYF
NA	TRBV2	TRBJ2-3	CASSEGSSGGYVDTQYF
NA	TRBV4-2	TRBJ2-5	CASSQLLAGDGETQYF
NA	TRBV5-1	TRBJ2-6	CASGDRFSGANVLTF
NA	TRBV6-5	TRBJ1-4	CASSYEPGKTEKLFF
NA	TRBV5-6	TRBJ2-6	CASSFPHRGEAGANVLTF
NA	TRBV18	TRBJ2-5	CASSPRDRVGETQYF
NA	TRBV2	TRBJ2-5	CASSDQGNSETQYF
few	TRBV14	TRBJ1-6	CASSQGREVSPLHF
once	TRBV5-1	TRBJ1-1	CASSSQGPSTEAFF
NA	TRBV18	TRBJ2-1	CASSPQLGSNEQFF
NA	TRBV7-8	TRBJ2-3	CASSLSAGASTDTQYF
NA	TRBV19	TRBJ2-2	CASRTTGRTGELFF
NA	TRBV18	TRBJ2-1	CASSQNAGGNEQFF
NA	TRBV6-6	TRBJ1-2	CASSYAQANHGYTF
NA	TRBV9	TRBJ1-3	CASSVESRGNTIYF
NA	TRBV19	TRBJ2-3	CASNPGQGGADTQYF
NA	TRBV7-2	TRBJ2-5	CASSLVAGTQYF
NA	TRBV5-1	TRBJ2-7	CASSPSSASGRNEQYF
NA	TRBV6-5	TRBJ2-1	CASMTSGIVNEQFF
NA	TRBV10-3	TRBJ1-2	CAISDPGTATVGGYTF
NA	TRBV4-1	TRBJ2-2	CASSQAGKGRGGELFF
NA	TRBV6-5	TRBJ1-6	CASSYWNDRDSPLHF
NA	TRBV10-3	TRBJ1-2	CAISLTGVRSGYTF
few	TRBV2	TRBJ2-2	CASSEDGSDRTGELFF
NA	TRBV27	TRBJ2-2	CASSRGRVTGELFF
NA	TRBV19	TRBJ2-1	CASSLAGGGEQFF
NA	TRBV6-1	TRBJ1-1	CASSSQGPMNTEAFF
few	TRBV30	TRBJ1-1	CAWKGTGGLTEAFF
once	TRBV18	TRBJ2-3	CASSNRQGTTDTQYF
NA	TRBV6-1	TRBJ1-3	CASSDGGSGNTIYF
NA	TRBV5-1	TRBJ1-3	CASSLGSTGRNTIYF
NA	TRBV29-1	TRBJ1-5	CSVGQGGVGNQPQHF